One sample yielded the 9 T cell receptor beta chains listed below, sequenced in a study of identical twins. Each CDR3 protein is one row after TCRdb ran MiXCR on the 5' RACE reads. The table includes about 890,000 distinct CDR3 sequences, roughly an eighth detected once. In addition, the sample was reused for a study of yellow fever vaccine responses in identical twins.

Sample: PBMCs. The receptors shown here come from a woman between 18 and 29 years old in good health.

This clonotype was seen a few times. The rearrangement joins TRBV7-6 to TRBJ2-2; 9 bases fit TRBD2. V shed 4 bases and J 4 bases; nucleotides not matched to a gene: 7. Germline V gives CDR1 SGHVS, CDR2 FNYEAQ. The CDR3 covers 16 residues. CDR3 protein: CASSSRGGAATGELFF. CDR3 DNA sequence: TGTGCCAGCAGCTCGCGCGGGGGGGCGGCCACCGGGGAGCTGTTTTTT.

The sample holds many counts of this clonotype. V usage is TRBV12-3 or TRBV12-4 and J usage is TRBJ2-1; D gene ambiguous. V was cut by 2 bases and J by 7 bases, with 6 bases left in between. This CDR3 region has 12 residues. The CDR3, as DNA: TGTGCCAGCAGTTTAATGCGTAATGAGCAGTTCTTC. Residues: CASSLMRNEQFF.

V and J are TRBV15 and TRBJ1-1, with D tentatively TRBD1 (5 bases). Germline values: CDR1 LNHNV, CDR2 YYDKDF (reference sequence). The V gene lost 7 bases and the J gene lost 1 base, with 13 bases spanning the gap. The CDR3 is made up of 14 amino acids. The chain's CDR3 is CATNLGHQNTEAFF. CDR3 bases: TGTGCCACCAATCTAGGACACCAGAACACTGAAGCTTTCTTT.

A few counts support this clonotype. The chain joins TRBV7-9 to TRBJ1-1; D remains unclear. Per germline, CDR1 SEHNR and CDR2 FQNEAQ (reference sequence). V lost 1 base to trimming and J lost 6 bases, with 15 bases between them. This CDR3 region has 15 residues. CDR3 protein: CASSLGTTGYAEAFF. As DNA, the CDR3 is TGTGCCAGCAGCTTAGGGACCACCGGGTACGCTGAAGCTTTCTTT.

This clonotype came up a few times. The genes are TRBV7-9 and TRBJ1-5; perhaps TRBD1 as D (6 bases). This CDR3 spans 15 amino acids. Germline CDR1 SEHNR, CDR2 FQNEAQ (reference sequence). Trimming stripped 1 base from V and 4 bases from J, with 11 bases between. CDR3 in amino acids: CASSLDRDTNQPQHF. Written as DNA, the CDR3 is TGTGCCAGCAGCTTAGACCGGGACACAAATCAGCCCCAGCATTTT. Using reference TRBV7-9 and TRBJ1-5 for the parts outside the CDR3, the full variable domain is DTGVSQNPRHKITKRGQNVTFRCDPISEHNRLYWYRQTLGQGPEFLTYFQNEAQLEKSRLLSDRFSAERPKGSFSTLEIQRTEQGDSAMYLCASSLDRDTNQPQHFGDGTRLSIL.

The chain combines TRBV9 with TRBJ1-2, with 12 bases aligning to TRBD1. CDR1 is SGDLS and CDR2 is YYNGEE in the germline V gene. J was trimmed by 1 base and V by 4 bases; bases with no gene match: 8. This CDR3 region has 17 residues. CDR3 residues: CASSPRDRGPGNYGYTF. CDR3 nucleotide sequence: TGTGCCAGCAGCCCCCGGGACAGGGGGCCGGGTAACTATGGCTACACCTTC. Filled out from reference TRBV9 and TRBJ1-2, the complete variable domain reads DSGVTQTPKHLITATGQRVTLRCSPRSGDLSVYWYQQSLDQGLQFLIQYYNGEERAKGNILERFSAQQFPDLHSELNLSSLELGDSALYFCASSPRDRGPGNYGYTFGSGTRLTVV.

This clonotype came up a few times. CDR3 sequence: CAAHRGAENEKLFF. The DNA of the CDR3 is TGTGCCGCCCATCGGGGGGCCGAAAATGAAAAACTGTTTTTT. The V gene is TRBV7-9, the J gene TRBJ1-4; D is possibly TRBD1 (6 bases). There are 14 residues in the CDR3. Trimming left V 11 bases short and J 5 bases short, with 18 bases between. The germline gives CDR1 SEHNR, CDR2 FQNEAQ (reference sequence).

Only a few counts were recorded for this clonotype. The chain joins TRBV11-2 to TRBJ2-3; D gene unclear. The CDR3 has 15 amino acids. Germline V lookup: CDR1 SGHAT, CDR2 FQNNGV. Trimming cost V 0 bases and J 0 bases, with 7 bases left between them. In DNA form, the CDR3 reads TGTGCCAGCAGCTTAGAACCACGGAGCACAGATACGCAGTATTTT. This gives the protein CASSLEPRSTDTQYF.

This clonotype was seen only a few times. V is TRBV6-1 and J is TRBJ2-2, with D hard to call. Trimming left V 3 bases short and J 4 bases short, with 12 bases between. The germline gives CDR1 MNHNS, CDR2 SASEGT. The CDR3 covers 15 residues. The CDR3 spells CASSERTKGTGELFF. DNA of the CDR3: TGTGCCAGCAGTGAGAGGACGAAGGGCACCGGGGAGCTGTTTTTT.